This section outlines one T cell receptor (beta chain) sequence together with its context. Antigen: not known. The data were obtained in a study of OX40 agonist ivuxolimab in advanced cancers. Points from the study as a whole: Normalized T-cell clonal expansion was also low in some nonresponders.

V was clipped by 2 bases and J by 3 bases, with 10 bases between them. CDR1 is GTSNPN, CDR2 SVGIG, per germline (reference sequence). The CDR3 sequence is 13 residues long. Some clones are missing from TCRdb's copy, which holds only in-frame ones; the method was immunoSEQ multiplex PCR. The sample holds tens of thousands of clones, about 90% seen once. Specimen: CD4+ or CD8+ T cells sorted from blood, collected in a trial of the OX40 agonist ivuxolimab. The TCR was taken from an adult with an advanced solid tumor such as melanoma, head and neck, liver or kidney cancer. The J gene is TRBJ1-2, the V gene TRBV30; a possible D gene is TRBD1 (6 bases). The CDR3 spells CAWSTGADYGYTF. Written as DNA, the CDR3 is TGTGCCTGGAGTACGGGGGCGGACTATGGCTACACCTTC. The variable domain in full, with the rest retrieved from reference TRBV30 and TRBJ1-2, is SQTIHQWPATLVQPVGSPLSLECTVEGTSNPNLYWYRQAAGRGLQLLFYSVGIGQISSEVPQNLSASRPQDRQFILSSKKLLLSDSGFYLCAWSTGADYGYTFGSGTRLTVV.